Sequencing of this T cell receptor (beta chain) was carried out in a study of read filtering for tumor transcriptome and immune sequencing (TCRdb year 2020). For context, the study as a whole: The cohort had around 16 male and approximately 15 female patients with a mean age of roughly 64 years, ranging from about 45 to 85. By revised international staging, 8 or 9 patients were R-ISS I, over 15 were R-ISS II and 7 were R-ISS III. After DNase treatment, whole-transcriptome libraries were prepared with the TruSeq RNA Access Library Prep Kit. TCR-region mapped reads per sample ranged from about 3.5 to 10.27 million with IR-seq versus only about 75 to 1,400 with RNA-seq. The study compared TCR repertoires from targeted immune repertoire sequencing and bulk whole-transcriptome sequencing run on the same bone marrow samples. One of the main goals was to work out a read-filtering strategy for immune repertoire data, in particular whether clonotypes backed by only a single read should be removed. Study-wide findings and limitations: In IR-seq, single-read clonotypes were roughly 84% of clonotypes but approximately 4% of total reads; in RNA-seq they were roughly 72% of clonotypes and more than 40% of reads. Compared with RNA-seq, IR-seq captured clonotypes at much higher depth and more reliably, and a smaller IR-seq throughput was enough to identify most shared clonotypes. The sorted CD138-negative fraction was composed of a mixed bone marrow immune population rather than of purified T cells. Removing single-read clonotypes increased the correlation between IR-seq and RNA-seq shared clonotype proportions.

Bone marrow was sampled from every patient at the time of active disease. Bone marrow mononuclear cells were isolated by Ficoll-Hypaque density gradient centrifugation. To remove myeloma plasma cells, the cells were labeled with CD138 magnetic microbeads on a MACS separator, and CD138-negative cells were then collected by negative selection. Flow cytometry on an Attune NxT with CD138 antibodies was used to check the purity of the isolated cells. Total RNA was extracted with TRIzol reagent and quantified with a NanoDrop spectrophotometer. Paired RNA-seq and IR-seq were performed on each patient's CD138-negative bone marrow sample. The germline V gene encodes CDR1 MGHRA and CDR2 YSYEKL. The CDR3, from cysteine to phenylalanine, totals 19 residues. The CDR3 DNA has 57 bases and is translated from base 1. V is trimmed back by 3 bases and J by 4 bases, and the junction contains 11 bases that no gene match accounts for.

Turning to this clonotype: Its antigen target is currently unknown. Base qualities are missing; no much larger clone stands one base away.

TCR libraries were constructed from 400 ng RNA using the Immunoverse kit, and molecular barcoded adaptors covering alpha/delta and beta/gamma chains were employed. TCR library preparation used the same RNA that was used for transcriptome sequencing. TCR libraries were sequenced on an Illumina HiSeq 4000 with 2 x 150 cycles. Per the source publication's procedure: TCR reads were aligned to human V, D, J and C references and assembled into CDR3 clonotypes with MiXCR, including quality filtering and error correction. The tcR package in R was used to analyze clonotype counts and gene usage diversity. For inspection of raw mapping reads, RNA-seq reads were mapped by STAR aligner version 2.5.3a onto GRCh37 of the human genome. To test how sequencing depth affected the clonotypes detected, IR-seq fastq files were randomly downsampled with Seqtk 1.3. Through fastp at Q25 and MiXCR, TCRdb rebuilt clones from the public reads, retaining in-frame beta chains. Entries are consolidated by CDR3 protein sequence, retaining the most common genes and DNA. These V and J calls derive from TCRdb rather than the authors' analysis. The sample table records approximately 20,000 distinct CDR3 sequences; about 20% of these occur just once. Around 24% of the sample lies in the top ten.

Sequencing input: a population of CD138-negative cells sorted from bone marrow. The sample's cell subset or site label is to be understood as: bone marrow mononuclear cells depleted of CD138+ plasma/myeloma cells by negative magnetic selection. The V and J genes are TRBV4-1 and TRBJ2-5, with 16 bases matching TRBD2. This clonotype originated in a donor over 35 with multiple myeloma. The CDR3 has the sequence CASSHPGLAGGPGRETQYF. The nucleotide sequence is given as TGCGCCAGCAGCCACCCGGGACTAGCGGGAGGGCCGGGTAGAGAGACCCAGTACTTC.